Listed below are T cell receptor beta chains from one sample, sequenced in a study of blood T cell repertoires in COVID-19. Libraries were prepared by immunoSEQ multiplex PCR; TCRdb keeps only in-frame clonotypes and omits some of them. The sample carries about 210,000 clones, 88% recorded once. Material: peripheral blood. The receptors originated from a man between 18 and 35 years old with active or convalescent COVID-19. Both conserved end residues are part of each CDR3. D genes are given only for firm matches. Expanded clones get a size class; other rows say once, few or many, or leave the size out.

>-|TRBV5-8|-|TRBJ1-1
CASSFPVTGTAEAFF
TGTGCCAGCAGCTTCCCTGTTACAGGAACAGCTGAAGCTTTCTTT
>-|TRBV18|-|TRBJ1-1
CASSPLAENTEAFF
TGTGCCAGCTCACCTTTAGCCGAGAACACTGAAGCTTTCTTT
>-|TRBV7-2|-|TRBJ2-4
CATSDRERIQYF
TGTGCCACCTCTGACCGGGAGCGCATTCAGTACTTC
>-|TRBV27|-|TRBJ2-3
CASSFSAPPGTDTQYF
TGTGCCAGCAGTTTTTCAGCCCCCCCAGGGACAGATACGCAGTATTTT
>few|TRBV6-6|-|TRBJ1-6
CASSYSVQNSPLHF
TGTGCCAGCAGTTATAGCGTCCAGAATTCACCCCTCCACTTT
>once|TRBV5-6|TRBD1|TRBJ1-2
CASSSGTGIYGYTF
TGTGCCAGCAGCTCCGGGACAGGCATCTATGGCTACACCTTC
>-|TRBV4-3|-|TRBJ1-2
CASSQDSGGWGYTF
TGCGCCAGCAGCCAAGATTCGGGGGGCTGGGGCTACACCTTC
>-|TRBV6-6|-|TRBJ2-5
CASRSWGGREETQYF
TGTGCCAGCCGGTCCTGGGGGGGCAGGGAAGAGACCCAGTACTTC
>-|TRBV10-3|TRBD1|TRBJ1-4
CAIRSDRGNEKLFF
TGTGCCATCAGATCAGACAGGGGGAATGAAAAACTGTTTTTT
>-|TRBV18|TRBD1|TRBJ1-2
CASSPLGTGANYGYTF
TGTGCCAGCTCACCATTGGGGACAGGGGCAAACTATGGCTACACCTTC
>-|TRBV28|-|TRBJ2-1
CASSFAAGEYNEQFF
TGTGCCAGCAGTTTTGCGGCAGGGGAATACAATGAGCAGTTCTTC
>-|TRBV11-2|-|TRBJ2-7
CASSEGPLAAYEQYF
TGTGCCAGCAGCGAGGGACCTTTAGCGGCTTACGAGCAGTACTTC
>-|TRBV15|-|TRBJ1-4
CATSRVPDRINEKLFF
TGTGCCACCAGCAGAGTCCCCGACAGGATCAATGAAAAACTGTTTTTT
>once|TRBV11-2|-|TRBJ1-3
CASSYRLPGLPVGNTIYF
TGTGCCAGCAGCTACCGATTACCGGGACTACCCGTCGGAAACACCATATATTTT
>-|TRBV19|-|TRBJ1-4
CASSIGGANEKLFF
TGTGCCAGTAGTATAGGGGGAGCTAATGAAAAACTGTTTTTT
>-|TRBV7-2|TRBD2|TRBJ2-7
CASSLGPGGPSGEQYF
TGTGCCAGCAGCTTAGGTCCGGGAGGTCCCTCAGGCGAGCAGTACTTC
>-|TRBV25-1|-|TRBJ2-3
CASSEPGWGGRTDTQYF
TGTGCCAGCAGTGAGCCCGGCTGGGGGGGCCGCACAGATACGCAGTATTTT
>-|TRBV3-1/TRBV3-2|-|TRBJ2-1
CASSLALTRDNEQFF
TGTGCCAGCAGCCTGGCCTTAACTCGGGACAATGAGCAGTTCTTC